A single sample gave rise to the 30 T cell receptor beta chains below, sequenced in a study of CD8 T cells in Susac syndrome (dated by TCRdb to the late 2010s). The library was generated by the immunoSEQ multiplex PCR assay. RNA was extracted with the RNeasy kit and 0.5 to 1 ug was reverse transcribed using random hexamers. TCRdb handled the public reads itself, with Q25 trimming in fastp and clone calling in MiXCR, and kept productive beta chains. CDR3 protein sequences are deduplicated, and each keeps its most common genes and DNA. This sample is represented by more than 150,000 distinct CDR3 sequences; about 95% of them were singletons. 0.15% of the sample lies in the top ten. Sequencing input: CD8+ T cells from PBMCs. The source of these receptors is a human donor with multiple sclerosis.

The gene calls are TRBV12-5 and TRBJ1-1; TRBD1 might be the D (5 bases). With 3 bases removed from V and 7 bases from J, the gap between germline ends came to 9 bases. In germline, CDR1 is LGHNT, CDR2 FRNRAP. The CDR3 sequence is 12 residues long. The CDR3 protein is CASGLFGGEAFF. CDR3 bases: TGTGCTAGTGGTTTATTTGGGGGTGAAGCTTTCTTT.

J is TRBJ1-2 and V is TRBV9; 7 bases agree with TRBD1. Losses at the gene ends were 3 bases for V and 0 bases for J; bases not matched to a gene: 2. The CDR3 has 14 amino acids. Germline V gene data show CDR1 as SGDLS and CDR2 as YYNGEE. The CDR3 here is CASSGDRSNYGYTF. In DNA, the CDR3 is TGTGCCAGCAGCGGGGACAGATCTAACTATGGCTACACCTTC.

The chain recombines TRBV2 with TRBJ1-5; 9 nucleotides line up with TRBD1. CDR1 and CDR2 from the germline V gene are SNHLY and FYNNEI. V lost 2 bases, J lost 6 bases, and 5 bases stayed unmatched. This CDR3 has 15 residues. The CDR3 reads CASSEKTGGVQPQHF. In DNA, the CDR3 is TGTGCCAGCAGTGAAAAAACAGGGGGCGTTCAGCCCCAGCATTTT.

The V call is TRBV29-1, the J call TRBJ2-1, with D perhaps TRBD1 (5 bases). The CDR3 is made up of 15 amino acids. Germline CDR1 and CDR2: SQVTM and ANQGSEA. V lost 3 bases to trimming and J lost 0 bases, with 12 bases between them. CDR3 protein: CSVDSGDSSYNEQFF. Here the CDR3 DNA reads TGCAGCGTTGATTCGGGTGACAGCTCCTACAATGAGCAGTTCTTC.

The rearrangement uses TRBV7-9 and TRBJ2-3; 9 nucleotides line up with TRBD2. The V and J ends lost 4 bases and 4 bases, in that order; junction bases with no gene match: 18. Per germline, CDR1 SEHNR and CDR2 FQNEAQ (reference sequence). This CDR3 region has 19 residues. CDR3 sequence (DNA): TGTGCCAGCAGCTCCTCATTAGGCGGGGGGGCGACGGCCGCAGATACGCAGTATTTT. Protein: CASSSSLGGGATAADTQYF.

The chain employs TRBV30 and TRBJ1-2, with unresolved D. This CDR3 has 13 residues. The V gene's germline CDR1 is GTSNPN and CDR2 SVGIG (reference sequence). Trimming took 3 bases from V and 6 from J, leaving 14 bases between them. The CDR3 nucleotides are TGTGCCTGGAGGCCGGCCCGGGCCCATGGCTACACCTTC. This codes for CAWRPARAHGYTF.

The chain carries TRBV9 and TRBJ1-5, with D hard to call. V was trimmed by 1 base and J by 6 bases, leaving 8 bases between them. Germline V gene lookup returns CDR1 SGDLS and CDR2 YYNGEE. The CDR3 has 13 residues. CDR3 nucleotide sequence: TGTGCCAGCAGCGTAAGTGCGGGTCAGCCCCAGCATTTT. This codes for CASSVSAGQPQHF.

V is TRBV7-9 and J is TRBJ2-5; 10 nucleotides line up with TRBD1. The CDR3 extends over 16 amino acids. V lost 5 bases, J lost 3 bases, and 9 bases stayed unmatched. Germline V gives CDR1 SEHNR, CDR2 FQNEAQ (reference sequence). In DNA form, the CDR3 reads TGTGCCAGCAGCCAAATGACAGGGGGCGCCAAAGAGACCCAGTACTTC. Translation: CASSQMTGGAKETQYF.

The chain uses TRBV27 and TRBJ1-5; 8 bases are a match to TRBD1. Unmatched junction bases numbered 5, after V lost 2 bases and J lost 2 bases. Germline V lookup: CDR1 MNHEY, CDR2 SMNVEV (reference sequence). The CDR3 sequence is 16 residues long. In DNA form, the CDR3 reads TGTGCCAGCAGTTTAATCGCGACAGGGGGCAATCAGCCCCAGCATTTT. Residues: CASSLIATGGNQPQHF.

The rearrangement joins TRBV3-1 to TRBJ2-5; weak D call: TRBD2 (5 bases). This CDR3 has 14 residues. V gave up 4 bases and J gave up 1 base, with 10 bases separating them. Germline V gene lookup returns CDR1 LGHDT and CDR2 YNNKEL (reference sequence). CDR3 bases: TGTGCCAGCAGCCGACCGGGGTCCCAAGAGACCCAGTACTTC. Protein product: CASSRPGSQETQYF.

V is TRBV29-1 and J is TRBJ2-7; weak D call: TRBD1 (6 bases). Looked up from germline, CDR1 is SQVTM and CDR2 is ANQGSEA. The CDR3 has 12 residues. V lost 4 bases and J 2 bases, leaving 9 bases between the germline ends. Here the CDR3 reads CSVGGGTYEQYF. The CDR3 nucleotides read TGCAGCGTTGGAGGGGGTACCTACGAGCAGTACTTC.

This chain's CDR3 is CSVEDGDRAHGTQYF. The CDR3 bases are TGCAGCGTTGAAGACGGGGACAGGGCTCATGGGACCCAGTACTTC. This rearrangement joins TRBV29-1 to TRBJ2-5; TRBD1 agrees at 9 bases. V trimming: 0 bases; J trimming: 7 bases; junction bases outside the gene matches: 9. Looked up from germline, CDR1 is SQVTM and CDR2 is ANQGSEA. CDR3 length equals 15 residues.

The V gene is TRBV29-1, the J gene TRBJ1-2, with D unresolved. V lost 8 bases, J lost 14 bases, and 24 bases lay in between. The CDR3 is 12 residues long. Germline CDR1 is SQVTM and CDR2 is ANQGSEA. CDR3 in amino acids: CSIPSTRLHLTF. The CDR3 bases are TGCAGCATTCCCTCGACACGGCTCCATCTAACCTTC.

The chain uses TRBV6-5 and TRBJ2-3, with D hard to call. Trimming left V 10 bases short and J 1 base short, with 6 bases between. CDR3 length equals 11 residues. Germline V gene sequence: CDR1 MNHEY, CDR2 SVGAGI. CDR3 bases: TGTGCCACCCGAGGCACAGATACGCAGTATTTT. Encoded protein: CATRGTDTQYF.

The chain uses TRBV2 and TRBJ2-3; either TRBD1 or TRBD2 may supply D (5 bases each). From germline, CDR1 is SNHLY and CDR2 FYNNEI. The V end was cut by 4 bases, the J end by 6 bases, with 20 bases between. The CDR3 covers 16 residues. CDR3 region: CASSVRVEDTRDTQYF. In DNA form, the CDR3 reads TGTGCCAGCAGTGTGCGGGTGGAGGACACCAGGGATACGCAGTATTTT.

The V gene is TRBV29-1, the J gene TRBJ2-7, with a possible D match to TRBD1 (6 bases). From germline, CDR1 is SQVTM and CDR2 ANQGSEA. V dropped 1 base and J dropped 5 bases, with 15 bases sitting between them. There are 14 residues in the CDR3. The CDR3 DNA reads as TGCAGCGTTGAAGGGCACCAGGGGTTCCACGAGCAGTACTTC. The encoded protein is CSVEGHQGFHEQYF.

V gene TRBV30 combines with J gene TRBJ2-5; D is uncertain. Deletions cut 5 bases from V and 2 bases from J, with 9 bases between. The CDR3 spans 12 residues. Germline loops: CDR1 GTSNPN, CDR2 SVGIG (reference sequence). The CDR3 spells CAWATYQETQYF. The CDR3 region has the DNA TGTGCCTGGGCGACGTATCAAGAGACCCAGTACTTC.

The J gene is TRBJ2-3, the V gene TRBV7-8, with TRBD1 identical over 9 bases. Germline V gives CDR1 SGHVS, CDR2 FQNEAQ. J was trimmed by 0 bases and V by 5 bases; bases with no gene match: 6. This CDR3 region has 16 residues. The CDR3 loop is CASSLGTGSSTDTQYF. CDR3 DNA sequence: TGTGCCAGCAGCCTCGGGACAGGGTCTAGCACAGATACGCAGTATTTT.

This sequence joins TRBV11-2 and TRBJ2-3; unclear D gene. CDR1 SGHAT and CDR2 FQNNGV come from the germline V gene. With 0 bases removed from V and 6 bases from J, the gap between germline ends came to 13 bases. The CDR3 has 15 amino acids. The CDR3 nucleotides read TGTGCCAGCAGCTTAGATCCCGGAATCGGGGATACGCAGTATTTT. It is translated as CASSLDPGIGDTQYF.

This clonotype was recorded once. The J gene is TRBJ2-7, the V gene TRBV7-9; unclear D gene. Per the germline V gene, CDR1 is SEHNR and CDR2 is FQNEAQ (reference sequence). Trimming removed 5 bases at V and 4 bases at J, with 6 bases between. The CDR3 is 11 amino acids. DNA of the CDR3: TGTGCCAGCAGCCCACATTACGAGCAGTACTTC. This codes for CASSPHYEQYF.

The CDR3 reads CASTEGGPSTDTQYF. CDR3 nucleotides: TGTGCCAGCACCGAGGGGGGGCCTAGCACAGATACGCAGTATTTT. J is TRBJ2-3 and V is TRBV9, with a possible D match to TRBD2 (7 bases). The CDR3 length is 15 residues. CDR1 SGDLS and CDR2 YYNGEE come from the germline V gene. V was cut by 6 bases and J by 0 bases, with 14 bases left in between.

A single count supports this clonotype. The chain links TRBV6-5 to TRBJ1-5; D remains unclear. This CDR3 has 13 residues. Looked up from germline, CDR1 is MNHEY and CDR2 is SVGAGI. V was clipped by 2 bases and J by 4 bases, with 6 bases between them. The CDR3 coding sequence is TGTGCCAGCAGTTACGCGGTGAATCAGCCCCAGCATTTT. This codes for CASSYAVNQPQHF.

The rearrangement joins TRBV29-1 to TRBJ2-1; TRBD1 matches 7 bases. V shed 3 bases, J shed 4 bases, and the junction held 15 bases outside the gene matches. The CDR3 loop spans 17 amino acids. CDR1 SQVTM and CDR2 ANQGSEA come from the germline V gene. The CDR3 coding sequence is TGCAGCGTTGACGGACATCCGGACAGGCATGGTTACAATGAGCAGTTCTTC. Protein sequence: CSVDGHPDRHGYNEQFF.

This chain uses TRBV27 with TRBJ1-5; the match to TRBD1 covers 8 bases. With 3 bases clipped from V and 7 bases from J, the junction kept 8 bases outside the gene matches. The CDR3 is 15 residues long. Germline V gives CDR1 MNHEY, CDR2 SMNVEV (reference sequence). The CDR3 nucleotides read TGTGCCAGCAGTTTGGGGCAGGGGGCATGGCAGCCCCAGCATTTT. Translated: CASSLGQGAWQPQHF.

The chain couples TRBV7-9 to TRBJ1-1, with a tentative D call TRBD1 (5 bases). The germline V gene has CDR1 SEHNR and CDR2 FQNEAQ (reference sequence). CDR3 length: 15 amino acids. Trimming stripped 1 base from V and 2 bases from J, with 11 bases between. The CDR3 here is CASSLVGGANTEAFF. CDR3 bases: TGTGCCAGCAGCTTAGTTGGGGGAGCTAACACTGAAGCTTTCTTT.

The gene calls are TRBV15 and TRBJ2-1; 10 bases align to TRBD2. CDR3 length: 16 residues. Germline lookup yields CDR1 LNHNV and CDR2 YYDKDF (reference sequence). V was clipped by 0 bases and J by 8 bases; unmatched bases: 7. The CDR3 coding sequence is TGTGCCACCAGCAGAGATCAAAGCGGGGGGGCCTATGAGCAGTTCTTC. Translating gives CATSRDQSGGAYEQFF.

Only one count was recorded for this clonotype. This rearrangement joins TRBV3-1 to TRBJ2-1; the D call may be TRBD1 or TRBD2 (5 bases each). V was pared by 5 bases and J by 0 bases, with 11 bases between. Germline V gene data show CDR1 as LGHDT and CDR2 as YNNKEL (reference sequence). The CDR3 consists of 15 residues. CDR3 nucleotide sequence: TGTGCCAGCAGCGGGACGTTGAGCTCCTACAATGAGCAGTTCTTC. Translation gives CASSGTLSSYNEQFF.

The chain employs TRBV20-1 and TRBJ2-4, with TRBD2 as a possible D gene (6 bases). With 3 bases removed from V and 0 bases from J, the gap between germline ends came to 6 bases. The CDR3 totals 13 residues. The germline V gene encodes CDR1 DFQATT and CDR2 SNEGSKA (reference sequence). Here the CDR3 DNA reads TGCAGTGCTAGGGGGGGAGCCAAAAACATTCAGTACTTC. This sequence encodes CSARGGAKNIQYF.

The chain uses TRBV27 and TRBJ1-2; 8 nucleotides agree with TRBD1. The junction had 6 bases not matched to a gene; V was cut back by 0 bases and J by 3 bases. Germline V gene lookup returns CDR1 MNHEY and CDR2 SMNVEV (reference sequence). This CDR3 spans 16 amino acids. The CDR3 is CASSLSFQGAYYGYTF. DNA of the CDR3: TGTGCCAGCAGTTTATCGTTCCAGGGGGCGTACTATGGCTACACCTTC.

The chain has TRBV5-6 and TRBJ2-2; possible D gene TRBD2, 6 bases. This CDR3 contains 17 residues. Germline CDR1 SGHDT, CDR2 YYEEEE. V was cut by 1 base and J by 0 bases, with 13 bases left in between. The DNA for the CDR3 is TGTGCCAGCAGCTTGTGGAGGGAGGTTGCGAACACCGGGGAGCTGTTTTTT. This translates into CASSLWREVANTGELFF.